Reported below is one T cell receptor beta chain. The sample originates from a study of shared T cell receptors in the human thymus. Assay used: immunoSEQ multiplex PCR; TCRdb lists only in-frame clones, some missing. In the table there are over 650,000 clones, about 90% of which are singletons. The same sample was also used in a study of human thymus T cells. In that study: It was healthy Finnish infants having corrective surgery for congenital heart defects who were the donors. Resections from corrective heart surgery provided thymus tissue. An apparent bias in V and J gene usage was seen in thymic and blood repertoires. Among unrelated individuals, related research reported thymic repertoires that overlapped highly.

This TCR derives from a boy under three years old with a congenital heart defect. Sequenced sample: thymocytes.

The CDR3 DNA sequence: TGTGCCTGGAGAGAGGGCAGCCTTTCCACAGATACGCAGTATTTT. Its protein is CAWREGSLSTDTQYF. The chain combines TRBV30 with TRBJ2-3, with a possible D match to TRBD2 (5 bases). Trimming pared 3 bases from V and 2 bases from J, leaving 15 bases between. There are 15 residues in the CDR3. Germline V gives CDR1 GTSNPN, CDR2 SVGIG (reference sequence).